These 29 T cell receptor beta chains originate from one sample sequenced in a study of CD39 and CD103 CD8 tumor-infiltrating T cells. Some clones are missing from TCRdb's copy, which holds only in-frame ones; the method was immunoSEQ multiplex PCR. The sample gives 2,500 to 3,000 clones, about 83% of which show up once; 20% to 25% is in the top ten. Sequences were obtained from CD39- CD103- CD8+ T cells sorted from the tumor. As for subset: CD103-CD39- double-negative CD45RA- CD8 T cells. The receptor source for this set is a human donor with head and neck squamous cell carcinoma.

The chain joins TRBV5-4 to TRBJ1-1; perhaps TRBD1 as D (5 bases). Trimming removed 2 bases from V and 0 bases from J, with 20 bases in between. CDR3 size: 18 residues. In germline, CDR1 is SGHNT, CDR2 YYREEE (reference sequence). The CDR3 DNA sequence: TGTGCCAGCAGCTTCCGTAGGGGCTCATCCCTAATGAACACTGAAGCTTTCTTT. It codes for CASSFRRGSSLMNTEAFF. Full variable domain (missing parts from reference TRBV5-4 and TRBJ1-1): ETGVTQSPTHLIKTRGQQVTLRCSSQSGHNTVSWYQQALGQGPQFIFQYYREEENGRGNFPPRFSGLQFPNYSSELNVNALELDDSALYLCASSFRRGSSLMNTEAFFGQGTRLTVV.

This chain links TRBV14 with TRBJ1-6, with TRBD1 identical over 7 bases. With 2 bases clipped from V and 6 bases from J, the junction kept 16 bases outside the gene matches. This CDR3 is built from 19 residues. Germline CDR1 reads SGHDN; CDR2 reads FVKESK. CDR3: CASSQKIGGSSPPNSPLHF. The CDR3 DNA reads TGTGCCAGCAGCCAAAAGATAGGGGGCAGTTCCCCCCCTAATTCACCCCTCCACTTT.

The chain links TRBV27 to TRBJ1-4; tentatively, D is TRBD1 (6 bases). Between the trimmed V and J ends, which lost 5 bases and 8 bases, there was a span of 15 bases. Germline loops: CDR1 MNHEY, CDR2 SMNVEV (reference sequence). The CDR3 spans 14 residues. CDR3 residues: CASSLQGSGEKLFF. DNA for the CDR3: TGTGCCAGCAGTCTACAGGGTTCCGGCGAAAAACTGTTTTTT.

This clone appeared a few times. The chain carries TRBV14 and TRBJ1-3; D is undetermined. Germline CDR1 reads SGHDN; CDR2 reads FVKESK. The germline V and J ends were trimmed by 1 base and 3 bases, with 13 bases remaining between them. There are 16 residues in the CDR3. CDR3 sequence (DNA): TGTGCCAGCAGCCAAGGGGCCCGAGGGCTTGGAAACACCATATATTTT. Amino acids: CASSQGARGLGNTIYF. The full variable domain, rest sourced from reference TRBV14 and TRBJ1-3, is EAGVTQFPSHSVIEKGQTVTLRCDPISGHDNLYWYRRVMGKEIKFLLHFVKESKQDESGMPNNRFLAERTGGTYSTLKVQPAELEDSGVYFCASSQGARGLGNTIYFGEGSWLTVV.

The chain recombines TRBV7-6 with TRBJ1-1, with 8 positions matching TRBD1. CDR3 length equals 15 residues. CDR1 and CDR2 from the germline V gene are SGHVS and FNYEAQ. J lost 3 bases, V lost 4 bases, and 7 bases had no gene match. CDR3 residues: CASSYQTGEYTEAFF. CDR3 sequence (DNA): TGTGCCAGCAGCTATCAGACAGGGGAGTACACTGAAGCTTTCTTT.

The chain links TRBV6-5 to TRBJ2-5; D possibly corresponds to TRBD2 (7 bases). V shed 5 bases and J shed 5 bases, with 18 bases lying between them. From germline, CDR1 is MNHEY and CDR2 SVGAGI. This CDR3 comprises 15 residues. The CDR3 spells CASSGRRGGLETQYF. The CDR3 nucleotides are TGTGCCAGCAGTGGCAGGAGGGGGGGGCTGGAGACCCAGTACTTC.

This rearrangement joins TRBV28 to TRBJ1-2, with 7 bases matching TRBD1. The CDR3 is made up of 13 amino acids. Trimming removed 6 bases from V and 4 bases from J; junction bases left unmatched: 5. Germline V gene data show CDR1 as MDHEN and CDR2 as SYDVKM. The CDR3 coding sequence is TGTGCCAGCAGCTACAGGGGCGGCTATGGCTACACCTTC. Translated, it gives CASSYRGGYGYTF.

This clone was observed once. This chain joins TRBV9 and TRBJ2-7, with D possibly being TRBD2 (7 bases). The ends were cut back, 0 bases at V and 9 bases at J, with 13 bases in the middle. There are 13 residues in the CDR3. Germline V gene data show CDR1 as SGDLS and CDR2 as YYNGEE. The CDR3 region has the DNA TGTGCCAGCAGCGTAGGAGGGGGGGGGACGCAGTACTTC. Protein sequence: CASSVGGGGTQYF.

This chain joins TRBV5-1 and TRBJ1-1, with D perhaps matching TRBD1 (5 bases). V was shortened by 2 bases and J by 6 bases, with 8 bases between the two germline ends. The CDR3 runs to 12 residues. CDR1 and CDR2 from the germline V gene are SGHRS and YFSETQ. The CDR3 here is CASSFRGPEAFF. CDR3 coding DNA: TGCGCCAGCAGCTTTAGGGGTCCTGAAGCTTTCTTT. The full variable domain, in which reference TRBV5-1 and TRBJ1-1 provide the parts outside the CDR3, is KAGVTQTPRYLIKTRGQQVTLSCSPISGHRSVSWYQQTPGQGLQFLFEYFSETQRNKGNFPGRFSGRQFSNSRSEMNVSTLELGDSALYLCASSFRGPEAFFGQGTRLTVV.

The chain joins TRBV14 to TRBJ2-3, with 9 bases identical to TRBD1. The CDR3 is 17 residues long. Trimming removed 3 bases from V and 4 bases from J; junction bases left unmatched: 11. CDR1 SGHDN and CDR2 FVKESK come from the germline V gene. The CDR3 loop reads CASSQPPGTGWSDTQYF. In DNA form, the CDR3 reads TGTGCCAGCAGCCAGCCACCCGGGACAGGGTGGTCAGATACGCAGTATTTT.

CDR3 nucleotides: TGTGCCAGCAGTTTAAGGCAGGACTATAATTCACCCCTCCACTTT. Its translation is CASSLRQDYNSPLHF. The chain combines TRBV27 with TRBJ1-6; D is unresolved. The CDR3 is 15 amino acids. Germline lookup yields CDR1 MNHEY and CDR2 SMNVEV (reference sequence). The V gene lost 2 bases and the J gene lost 3 bases, with 8 bases spanning the gap.

The chain uses TRBV5-6 and TRBJ2-7; tentatively, D is TRBD1 (5 bases). The CDR3 contains 16 residues. Germline V CDR1 and CDR2: SGHDT, YYEEEE. Deletions cut 4 bases from V and 2 bases from J, with 19 bases between. CDR3 amino acids: CASSLTQGWEPYEQYF. CDR3 DNA sequence: TGTGCCAGCAGCCTGACCCAGGGATGGGAACCCTACGAGCAGTACTTC.

This chain connects TRBV13 to TRBJ1-2; D perhaps matches TRBD1 (6 bases). The germline gives CDR1 PRHDT, CDR2 FYEKMQ (reference sequence). Between the trimmed V and J ends, which lost 8 bases and 6 bases, there was a span of 10 bases. The CDR3 length is 11 residues. The DNA of the CDR3 is TGTGCCAGCCAGGGGAGAGATGGCTACACCTTC. This encodes CASQGRDGYTF.

This clone came up a few times. This chain joins TRBV10-3 and TRBJ2-1; 9 bases are shared with TRBD2. This CDR3 is built from 17 residues. From germline, CDR1 is ENHRY and CDR2 SYGVKD. The J segment lost 4 bases and the V segment lost 0 bases, leaving 7 bases of the junction unmatched. The chain's CDR3 is CAISESRASGDYNEQFF. CDR3 sequence (DNA): TGTGCCATCAGTGAGTCACGGGCTAGCGGGGATTACAATGAGCAGTTCTTC.

The V gene is TRBV6-6, the J gene TRBJ2-7, with 8 bases lining up with TRBD2. Trimming removed 6 bases from V and 2 bases from J; junction bases left unmatched: 3. This CDR3 comprises 13 residues. Germline CDR1 and CDR2: MNHNY and SVGAGI (reference sequence). CDR3 protein: CASRGGGTYEQYF. The CDR3 DNA follows: TGTGCCAGCAGGGGCGGGGGGACCTACGAGCAGTACTTC.

The chain recombines TRBV7-9 with TRBJ1-4; 7 positions match TRBD1. Trimming took 1 base from V and 13 from J; bases not matched to a gene: 3. Germline loops: CDR1 SEHNR, CDR2 FQNEAQ (reference sequence). This CDR3 spans 12 amino acids. In DNA, the CDR3 is TGTGCCAGCAGCTTAGGTGGACAGGCACTGTTTTTT. As protein: CASSLGGQALFF.

The chain has TRBV29-1 and TRBJ2-5, with TRBD1 as a possible D gene (7 bases). V lost 5 bases and J lost 3, with 16 bases in between. The CDR3 has 14 amino acids. The germline CDR1 and CDR2 sequences are SQVTM and ANQGSEA. CDR3 protein: CSVRGQGGKETQYF. CDR3 in DNA: TGCAGCGTTAGAGGGCAGGGGGGAAAAGAGACCCAGTACTTC.

The chain carries TRBV5-4 and TRBJ2-3; D not resolved. CDR3 length: 14 residues. Germline CDR1 is SGHNT and CDR2 is YYREEE (reference sequence). Trimming shortened V by 6 bases and J by 1 base, and 12 bases separated the two germline ends. The CDR3 loop reads CASTYGAGTDTQYF. DNA for the CDR3: TGTGCCAGCACCTACGGTGCTGGCACAGATACGCAGTATTTT.

The rearrangement joins TRBV6-4 to TRBJ2-3; D might be TRBD2 (6 bases). The CDR3 totals 13 residues. The germline CDR1 and CDR2 sequences are MRHNA and SNTAGT. With 4 bases removed from V and 5 bases from J, the gap between germline ends came to 10 bases. CDR3 amino acids: CASSVSGEDTQYF. The CDR3 nucleotides are TGTGCCAGCAGTGTATCGGGAGAAGATACGCAGTATTTT.

The CDR3 loop is CASRIPGTRGDNEQFF. The CDR3 DNA reads TGTGCCAGCAGAATCCCCGGGACTAGGGGGGACAATGAGCAGTTCTTC. This chain uses TRBV2 with TRBJ2-1; 8 positions agree with TRBD2. The CDR3 totals 16 residues. CDR1 is SNHLY, CDR2 FYNNEI, per germline. V shed 6 bases and J 5 bases; nucleotides not matched to a gene: 12. Complete variable domain (other parts from reference TRBV2 and TRBJ2-1): EPEVTQTPSHQVTQMGQEVILRCVPISNHLYFYWYRQILGQKVEFLVSFYNNEISEKSEIFDDQFSVERPDGSNFTLKIRSTKLEDSAMYFCASRIPGTRGDNEQFFGPGTRLTVL.

This clone was counted only a few times. The chain links TRBV7-9 to TRBJ2-1; maybe TRBD2 (6 bases). This CDR3 region has 16 residues. The germline V gene encodes CDR1 SEHNR and CDR2 FQNEAQ (reference sequence). The germline V and J ends were trimmed by 6 bases and 0 bases, with 15 bases remaining between them. As DNA, the CDR3 is TGTGCCAGCAGTCGGACCGGGACTTCCTCCTACAATGAGCAGTTCTTC. Protein sequence: CASSRTGTSSYNEQFF.

The rearrangement links TRBV5-8 to TRBJ2-3, with 7 bases lining up with TRBD1. V lost 4 bases, J lost 0 bases, and 8 bases stayed unmatched. Germline lookup yields CDR1 SGHTS and CDR2 YDEGEE. The length of the CDR3 is 16 residues. CDR3 nucleotides: TGTGCCAGCAGCACCGGGACAGTATCTAGCACAGATACGCAGTATTTT. Residues: CASSTGTVSSTDTQYF.

CDR3 bases: TGCGCCAGCAAGAAGGGACAGCTACCCTGCTGGCAGTTCTTC. It specifies CASKKGQLPCWQFF. This rearrangement joins TRBV10-1 to TRBJ2-1, with 7 bases matching TRBD1. This CDR3 contains 14 residues. Losses at the gene ends were 7 bases for V and 12 bases for J; bases not matched to a gene: 15. Germline V gene data show CDR1 as WNHNN and CDR2 as SYGVQD (reference sequence).

The genes are TRBV7-9 and TRBJ2-7; 8 nucleotides agree with TRBD2. J gave up 4 bases and V 4 bases, and 12 bases lay outside the gene matches. The germline V gene encodes CDR1 SEHNR and CDR2 FQNEAQ (reference sequence). This CDR3 contains 16 residues. The DNA of the CDR3 is TGTGCCAGCAGCTCCGAGACCGGGACTAGTTATTACGAGCAGTACTTC. Amino acids: CASSSETGTSYYEQYF.

The chain joins TRBV5-1 to TRBJ1-2; possibly TRBD1 for D (5 bases). The CDR3 sequence is 14 residues long. Germline V gene data show CDR1 as SGHRS and CDR2 as YFSETQ. V lost 3 bases and J 5 bases, leaving 14 bases between the germline ends. This CDR3 reads CASSYDGGGYGYTF. The CDR3 nucleotides are TGCGCCAGCAGCTATGACGGGGGGGGATATGGCTACACCTTC.

The gene calls are TRBV5-6 and TRBJ2-3; perhaps TRBD1 as D (6 bases). The CDR3 has 12 amino acids. Germline V CDR1 and CDR2: SGHDT, YYEEEE. V lost 2 bases, J lost 11 bases, and 12 bases lay in between. This CDR3 reads CASSFGGGGQYF. The CDR3 DNA reads as TGTGCCAGCAGCTTTGGGGGCGGTGGGCAGTATTTT.

The rearrangement links TRBV27 to TRBJ2-7; 8 nucleotides agree with TRBD1. Germline CDR1 MNHEY, CDR2 SMNVEV (reference sequence). The CDR3 length is 13 residues. The V gene end was trimmed by 7 bases and the J gene end by 7 bases; junction bases not matched to a gene: 9. The CDR3 sequence is CASTGTGSEEQYF. As DNA, the CDR3 is TGTGCCAGCACAGGGACAGGATCTGAAGAGCAGTACTTC.

V and J are TRBV29-1 and TRBJ2-7; TRBD1 matches at 8 bases. The CDR3 has 14 amino acids. Per germline, CDR1 SQVTM and CDR2 ANQGSEA. J gave up 2 bases and V 1 base, and 4 bases lay outside the gene matches. This chain's CDR3 is CSVEGTGSTYEQYF. The CDR3 nucleotides read TGCAGCGTTGAAGGGACAGGGTCTACCTACGAGCAGTACTTC.

The chain recombines TRBV10-3 with TRBJ1-4, with TRBD1 identical over 8 bases. V lost 6 bases and J lost 3; bases outside the gene matches: 9. CDR1 and CDR2 (germline): ENHRY, SYGVKD. The CDR3 totals 16 residues. This CDR3 reads CAISPGQAAPNEKLFF. The CDR3 DNA follows: TGTGCCATCAGCCCGGGACAGGCGGCACCTAATGAAAAACTGTTTTTT.